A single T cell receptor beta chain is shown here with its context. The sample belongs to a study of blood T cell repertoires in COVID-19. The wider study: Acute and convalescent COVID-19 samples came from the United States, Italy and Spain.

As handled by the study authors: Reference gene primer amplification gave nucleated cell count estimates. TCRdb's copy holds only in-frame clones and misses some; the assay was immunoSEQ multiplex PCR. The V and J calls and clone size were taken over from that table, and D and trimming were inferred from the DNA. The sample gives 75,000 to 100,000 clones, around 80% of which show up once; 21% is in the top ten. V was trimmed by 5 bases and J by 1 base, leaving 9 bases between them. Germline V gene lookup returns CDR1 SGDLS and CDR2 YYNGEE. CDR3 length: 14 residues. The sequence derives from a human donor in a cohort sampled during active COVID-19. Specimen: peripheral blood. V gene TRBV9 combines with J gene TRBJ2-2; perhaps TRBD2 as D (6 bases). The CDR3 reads CASREGMNTGELFF. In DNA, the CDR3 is TGTGCCAGCAGGGAGGGGATGAACACCGGGGAGCTGTTTTTT.